This T cell receptor (beta chain) comes out of a study of T cells in Graves' hyperthyroidism and ophthalmopathy. V lost 5 bases, J lost 9 bases, and 11 bases lay in between. Germline-derived CDR1 and CDR2 are MDHEN and SYDVKM. This CDR3 region has 12 residues. The investigators amplified TCR beta CDR3 regions from RNA transcripts. The HTBI primer set served for first-round RT-PCR of the TCR CDR3. MiXCR, applied by TCRdb to the multiplex PCR reads, yields one record per CDR3 protein. The sample lists around 350,000 distinct CDR3 sequences; around 25% were seen once. Graves' hyperthyroidism is called stable when ophthalmopathy does not progress within 18 months. Used for diagnoses were clinical symptoms, serum thyroxine and TRAb, thyroid ultrasound and orbital computed tomography. This clonotype was recorded many times.

The clonotype was recovered from a man aged 50 to 60 with Graves' hyperthyroidism. The sequenced sample was blood. This chain connects TRBV28 to TRBJ2-1, with D uncertain. As DNA, the CDR3 is TGTGCCAGCAGTCTTACGTTGGGTGAGCAGTTCTTC. It encodes CASSLTLGEQFF.